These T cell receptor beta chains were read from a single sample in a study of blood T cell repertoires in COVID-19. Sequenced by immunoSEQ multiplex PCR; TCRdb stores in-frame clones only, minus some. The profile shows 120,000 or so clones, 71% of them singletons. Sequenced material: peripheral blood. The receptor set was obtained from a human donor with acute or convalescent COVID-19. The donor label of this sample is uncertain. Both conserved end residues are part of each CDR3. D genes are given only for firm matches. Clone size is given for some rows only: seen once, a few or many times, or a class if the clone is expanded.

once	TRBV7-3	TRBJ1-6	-	TGTGCCAGCAGCTTGGACAGCACAAATTCACCCCTCCACTTT	CASSLDSTNSPLHF
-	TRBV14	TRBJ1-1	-	TGTGCCAGCAGCCACATATATCATTTCGGGAACACTGAAGCTTTCTTT	CASSHIYHFGNTEAFF
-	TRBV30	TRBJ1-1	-	TGTGCCTGGAGTGTAGAGCTGAACACTGAAGCTTTCTTT	CAWSVELNTEAFF
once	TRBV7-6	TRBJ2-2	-	TGTGCCAGCAGCTTAACGGACAGTAACACCGGGGAGCTGTTTTTT	CASSLTDSNTGELFF
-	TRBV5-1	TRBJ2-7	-	TGCGCCAGCAGCTTGTTCCCCTTCAGGGAGCAGTACTTC	CASSLFPFREQYF
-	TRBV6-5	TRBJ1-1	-	TGTGCCAGCAGCCGATCAGGGATCAACACTGAAGCTTTCTTT	CASSRSGINTEAFF
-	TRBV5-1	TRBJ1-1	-	TGCGCCAGCAGCTCGGGAGGGCGGACGCTTGAAGCTTTCTTT	CASSSGGRTLEAFF
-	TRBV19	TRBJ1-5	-	TGTGCCAGTAGTATCGGTAAAAATCAGCCCCAGCATTTT	CASSIGKNQPQHF
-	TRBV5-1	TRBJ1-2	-	TGCGCCAGCAGCCCGGCACAGGGAAGAGGAGGCTACACCTTC	CASSPAQGRGGYTF
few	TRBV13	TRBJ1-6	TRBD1	TGTGCCAGCAGCCTATTCACAGGGGCTGGTTCCTATAATTCACCCCTCCACTTT	CASSLFTGAGSYNSPLHF
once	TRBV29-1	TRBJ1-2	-	TGCAGCGTTGAACGTGGCGGTAACTATGGCTACACCTTC	CSVERGGNYGYTF
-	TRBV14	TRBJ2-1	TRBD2	TGTGCCAGCAGCCAAGACGGGGGGGCTTATGAGCAGTTCTTC	CASSQDGGAYEQFF